The present T cell receptor beta chain was sequenced within a study of blood T cell repertoires in COVID-19. Method: immunoSEQ multiplex PCR; TCRdb's copy keeps in-frame clones and lacks some. In the table there are some 350,000 clones, around 87% of which are singletons. Looked up from germline, CDR1 is LNHDA and CDR2 is SQIVND (reference sequence). CDR3 size: 14 residues. V dropped 7 bases and J dropped 6; count of bases not matched to a gene: 8. The sequencing input was PBMCs or T cells enriched from blood (not recorded which). The gene calls are TRBV19 and TRBJ1-1; 10 bases agree with TRBD1. This sequence was found in a young man who had recovered from COVID-19. CDR3 coding DNA: TGTGCCAGTACCTGGGACAGGGGCGGTTCTGAAGCTTTCTTT. Protein product: CASTWDRGGSEAFF.